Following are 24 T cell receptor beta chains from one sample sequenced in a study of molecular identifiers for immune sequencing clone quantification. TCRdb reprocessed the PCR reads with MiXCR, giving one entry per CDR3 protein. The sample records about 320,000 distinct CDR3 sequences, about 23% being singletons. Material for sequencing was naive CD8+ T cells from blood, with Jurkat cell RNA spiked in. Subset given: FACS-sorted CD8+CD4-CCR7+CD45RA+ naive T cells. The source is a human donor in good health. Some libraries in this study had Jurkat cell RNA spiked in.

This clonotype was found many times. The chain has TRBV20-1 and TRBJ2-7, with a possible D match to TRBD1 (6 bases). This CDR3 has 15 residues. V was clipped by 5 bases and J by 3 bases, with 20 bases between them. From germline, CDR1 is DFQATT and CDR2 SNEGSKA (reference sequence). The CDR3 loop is CSAPNSGDRGYEQYF. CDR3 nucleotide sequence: TGCAGTGCTCCCAACTCAGGGGACCGCGGCTACGAGCAGTACTTC.

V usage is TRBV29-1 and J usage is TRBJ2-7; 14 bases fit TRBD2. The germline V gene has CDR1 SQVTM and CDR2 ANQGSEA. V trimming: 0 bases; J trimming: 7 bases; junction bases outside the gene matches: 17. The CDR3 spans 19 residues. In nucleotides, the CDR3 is TGCAGCGTTGAAGATCCCTTGGGAGGGACTAGCGGGAGTAAAGGAGAGCAGTACTTC. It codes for CSVEDPLGGTSGSKGEQYF.

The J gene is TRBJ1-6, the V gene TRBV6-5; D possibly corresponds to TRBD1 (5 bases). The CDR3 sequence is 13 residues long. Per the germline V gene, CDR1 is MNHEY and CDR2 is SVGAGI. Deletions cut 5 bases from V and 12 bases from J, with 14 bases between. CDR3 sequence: CASSTWDGGPLHF. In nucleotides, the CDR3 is TGTGCCAGCAGTACCTGGGACGGAGGACCCCTCCACTTT.

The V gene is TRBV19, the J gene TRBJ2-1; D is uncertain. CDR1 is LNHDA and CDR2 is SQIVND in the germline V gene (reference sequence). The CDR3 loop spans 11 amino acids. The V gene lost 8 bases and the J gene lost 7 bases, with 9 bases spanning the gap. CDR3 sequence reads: CASGRQNEQFF. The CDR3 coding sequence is TGTGCCAGTGGAAGGCAGAATGAGCAGTTCTTC.

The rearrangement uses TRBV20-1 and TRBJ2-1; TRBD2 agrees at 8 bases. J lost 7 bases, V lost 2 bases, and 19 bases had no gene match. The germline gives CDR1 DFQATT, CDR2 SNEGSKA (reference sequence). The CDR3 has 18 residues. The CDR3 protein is CSARPPAGLARGWNEQFF. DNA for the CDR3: TGCAGTGCTAGACCCCCCGCCGGACTAGCACGCGGCTGGAATGAGCAGTTCTTC.

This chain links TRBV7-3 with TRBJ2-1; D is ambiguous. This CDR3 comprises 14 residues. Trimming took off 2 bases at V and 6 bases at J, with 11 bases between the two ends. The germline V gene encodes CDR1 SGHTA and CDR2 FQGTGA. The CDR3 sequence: CASSLGVLSNEQFF. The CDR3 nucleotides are TGTGCCAGCAGCTTAGGGGTCCTGAGCAATGAGCAGTTCTTC. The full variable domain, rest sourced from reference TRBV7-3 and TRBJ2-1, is GAGVSQTPSNKVTEKGKYVELRCDPISGHTALYWYRQSLGQGPEFLIYFQGTGAADDSGLPNDRFFAVRPEGSVSTLKIQRTERGDSAVYLCASSLGVLSNEQFFGPGTRLTVL.

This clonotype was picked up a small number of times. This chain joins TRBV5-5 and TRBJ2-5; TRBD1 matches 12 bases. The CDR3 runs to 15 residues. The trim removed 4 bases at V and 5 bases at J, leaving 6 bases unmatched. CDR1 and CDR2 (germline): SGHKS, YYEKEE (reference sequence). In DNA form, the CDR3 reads TGTGCCAGCAGCCCCGGGACAGGGGGCTCGGAGACCCAGTACTTC. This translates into CASSPGTGGSETQYF.

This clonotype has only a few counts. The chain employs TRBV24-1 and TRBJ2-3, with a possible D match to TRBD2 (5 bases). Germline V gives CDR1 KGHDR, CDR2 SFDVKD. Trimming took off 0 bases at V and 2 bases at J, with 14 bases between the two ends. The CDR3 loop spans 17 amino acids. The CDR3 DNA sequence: TGTGCCACCAGTGATTTGTCGGGCAGCGGTCTCACAGATACGCAGTATTTT. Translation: CATSDLSGSGLTDTQYF.

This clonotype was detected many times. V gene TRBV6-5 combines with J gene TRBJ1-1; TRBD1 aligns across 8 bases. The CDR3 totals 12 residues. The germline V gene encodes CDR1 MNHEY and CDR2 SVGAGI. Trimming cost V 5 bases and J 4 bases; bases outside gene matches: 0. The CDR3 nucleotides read TGTGCCAGCAGTACAGGGGGCACTGAAGCTTTCTTT. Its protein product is CASSTGGTEAFF.

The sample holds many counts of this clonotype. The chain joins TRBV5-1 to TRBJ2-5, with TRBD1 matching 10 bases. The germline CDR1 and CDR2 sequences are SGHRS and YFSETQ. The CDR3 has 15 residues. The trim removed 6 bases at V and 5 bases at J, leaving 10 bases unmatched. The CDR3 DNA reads TGCGCCAGCAACACCGGGACAGGGGCTTTGGAGACCCAGTACTTC. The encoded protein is CASNTGTGALETQYF.

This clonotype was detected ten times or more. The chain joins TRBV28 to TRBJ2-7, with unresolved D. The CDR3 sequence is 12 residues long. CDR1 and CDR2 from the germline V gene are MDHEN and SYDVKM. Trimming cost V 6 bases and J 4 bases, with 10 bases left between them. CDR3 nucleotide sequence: TGTGCCAGCAGCCACACGATTTACGAGCAGTACTTC. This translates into CASSHTIYEQYF.

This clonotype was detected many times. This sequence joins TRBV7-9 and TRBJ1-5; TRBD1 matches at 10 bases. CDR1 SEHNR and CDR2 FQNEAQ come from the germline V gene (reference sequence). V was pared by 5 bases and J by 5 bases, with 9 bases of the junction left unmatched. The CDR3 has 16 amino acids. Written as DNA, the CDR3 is TGTGCCAGCAGCACCGACAGGGGGCTTAATTATCAGCCCCAGCATTTT. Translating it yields CASSTDRGLNYQPQHF.

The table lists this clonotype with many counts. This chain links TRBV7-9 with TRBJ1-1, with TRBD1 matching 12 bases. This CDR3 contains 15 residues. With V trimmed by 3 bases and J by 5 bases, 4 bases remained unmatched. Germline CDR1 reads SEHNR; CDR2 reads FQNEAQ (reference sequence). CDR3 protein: CASSLGQGAGTEAFF. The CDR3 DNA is TGTGCCAGCAGCTTGGGACAGGGGGCGGGGACTGAAGCTTTCTTT.

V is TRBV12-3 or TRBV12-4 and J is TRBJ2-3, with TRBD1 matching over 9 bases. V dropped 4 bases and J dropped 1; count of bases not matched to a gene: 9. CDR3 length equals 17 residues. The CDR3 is CASSSTPGQGGTDTQYF. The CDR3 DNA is TGTGCCAGCAGTTCTACCCCGGGACAGGGAGGCACAGATACGCAGTATTTT.

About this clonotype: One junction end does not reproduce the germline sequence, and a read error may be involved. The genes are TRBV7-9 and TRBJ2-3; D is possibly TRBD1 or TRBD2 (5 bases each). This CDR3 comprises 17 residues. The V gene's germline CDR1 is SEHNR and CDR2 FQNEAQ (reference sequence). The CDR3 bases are TGTGCCAGCAGCTTGTCCGGGACGGAGGCTTACACAGATATGCAGTATTTT. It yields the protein CASSLSGTEAYTDMQYF.

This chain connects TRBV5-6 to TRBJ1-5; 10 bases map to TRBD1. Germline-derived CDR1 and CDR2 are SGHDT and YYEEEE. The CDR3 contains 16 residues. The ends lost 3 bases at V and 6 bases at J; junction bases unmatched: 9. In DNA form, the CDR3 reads TGTGCCAGCAGCTCAGGGGACAGGGGATTCGGTCAGCCCCAGCATTTT. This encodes CASSSGDRGFGQPQHF. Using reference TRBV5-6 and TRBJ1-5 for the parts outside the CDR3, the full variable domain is DAGVTQSPTHLIKTRGQQVTLRCSPKSGHDTVSWYQQALGQGPQFIFQYYEEEERQRGNFPDRFSGHQFPNYSSELNVNALLLGDSALYLCASSSGDRGFGQPQHFGDGTRLSIL.

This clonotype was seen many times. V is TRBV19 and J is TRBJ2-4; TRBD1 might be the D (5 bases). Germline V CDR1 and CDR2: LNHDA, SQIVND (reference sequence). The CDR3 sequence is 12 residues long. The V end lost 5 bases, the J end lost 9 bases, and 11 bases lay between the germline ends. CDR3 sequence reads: CASSPGLVIQYF. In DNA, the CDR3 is TGTGCCAGTAGTCCAGGGTTAGTCATTCAGTACTTC.

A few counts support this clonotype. DNA for the CDR3: TGTGCCAGCAGCCTCGGGGCGGGCCCCTCCTACGAGCAGTACTTC. This translates into CASSLGAGPSYEQYF. The rearrangement uses TRBV5-4 and TRBJ2-7; D possibly matches TRBD1 or TRBD2 (5 bases each). The CDR3 runs to 15 residues. Per germline, CDR1 SGHNT and CDR2 YYREEE (reference sequence). V lost 4 bases and J lost 0, with 14 bases in between.

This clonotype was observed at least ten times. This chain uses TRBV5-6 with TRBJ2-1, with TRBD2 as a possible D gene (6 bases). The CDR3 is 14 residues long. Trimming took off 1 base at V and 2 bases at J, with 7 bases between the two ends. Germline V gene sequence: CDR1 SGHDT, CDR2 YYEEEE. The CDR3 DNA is TGTGCCAGCAGCTTGTTAGCGGCCTACAATGAGCAGTTCTTC. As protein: CASSLLAAYNEQFF.

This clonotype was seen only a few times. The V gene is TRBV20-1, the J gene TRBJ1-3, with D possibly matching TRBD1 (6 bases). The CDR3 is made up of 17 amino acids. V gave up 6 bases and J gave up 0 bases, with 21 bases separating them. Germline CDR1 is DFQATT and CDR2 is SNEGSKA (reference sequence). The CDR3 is CSAPLWAGGDSGNTIYF. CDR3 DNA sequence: TGCAGTGCCCCCCTCTGGGCGGGGGGCGACTCTGGAAACACCATATATTTT.

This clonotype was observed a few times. In DNA form, the CDR3 reads TGTGCCAGCAGCGAGGGGCGAGGGCGGACCTACGAGCAGTACTTC. This sequence encodes CASSEGRGRTYEQYF. The V gene is TRBV9, the J gene TRBJ2-7; possibly TRBD1 or TRBD2 for D (5 bases each). CDR1 and CDR2 (germline): SGDLS, YYNGEE. There are 15 residues in the CDR3. With 3 bases removed from V and 2 bases from J, the gap between germline ends came to 15 bases.

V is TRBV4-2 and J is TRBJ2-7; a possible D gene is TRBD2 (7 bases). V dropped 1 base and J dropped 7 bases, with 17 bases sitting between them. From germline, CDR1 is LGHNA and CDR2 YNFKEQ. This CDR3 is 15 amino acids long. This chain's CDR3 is CASSQGPGGAMEQYF. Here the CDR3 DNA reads TGTGCCAGCAGCCAAGGACCTGGGGGGGCCATGGAGCAGTACTTC.

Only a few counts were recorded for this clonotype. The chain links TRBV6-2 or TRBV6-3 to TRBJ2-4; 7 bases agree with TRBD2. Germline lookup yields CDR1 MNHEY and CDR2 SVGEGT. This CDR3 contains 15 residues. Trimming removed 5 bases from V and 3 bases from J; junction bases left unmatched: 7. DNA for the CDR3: TGTGCCAGCAGTCTAACGGGACTACACAAAAACATTCAGTACTTC. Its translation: CASSLTGLHKNIQYF.

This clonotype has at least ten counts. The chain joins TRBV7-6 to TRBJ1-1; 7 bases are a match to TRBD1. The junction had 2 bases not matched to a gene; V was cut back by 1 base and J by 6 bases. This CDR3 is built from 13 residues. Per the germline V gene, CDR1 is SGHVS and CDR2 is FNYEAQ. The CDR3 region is CASSLETGAEAFF. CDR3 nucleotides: TGTGCCAGCAGCTTAGAAACAGGGGCTGAAGCTTTCTTT.